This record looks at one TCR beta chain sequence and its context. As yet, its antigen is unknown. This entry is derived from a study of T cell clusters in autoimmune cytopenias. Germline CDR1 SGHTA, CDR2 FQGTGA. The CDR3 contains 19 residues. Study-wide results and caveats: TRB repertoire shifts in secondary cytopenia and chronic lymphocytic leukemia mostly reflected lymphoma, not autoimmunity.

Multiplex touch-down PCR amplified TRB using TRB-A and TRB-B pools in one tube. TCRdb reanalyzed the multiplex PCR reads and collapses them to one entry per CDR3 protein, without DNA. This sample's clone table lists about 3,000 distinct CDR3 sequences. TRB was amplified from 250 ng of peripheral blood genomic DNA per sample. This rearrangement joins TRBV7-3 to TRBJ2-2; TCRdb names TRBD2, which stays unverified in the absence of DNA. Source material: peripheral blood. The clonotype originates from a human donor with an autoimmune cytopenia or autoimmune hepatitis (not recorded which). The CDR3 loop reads CASSDPGLAGGNPTGELFF.